What follows are 27 T cell receptor beta chains derived from one specimen sequenced in a study of blood T cell repertoires in COVID-19 (dated by TCRdb to the early 2020s). Library prep was done by the immunoSEQ multiplex PCR assay. Here the immuneACCESS table is served through TCRdb, limited to in-frame sequences with V and J called. Missing clones are a known gap in these copies; in checked studies unresolved V genes cover under half, and the rest lacks a known reason. Within this sample are roughly 70,000 clones, with 76% of them counted one time only. The ten largest account for about 15% of the sample. Material: peripheral blood. Receptors originate from a man aged 55 to 70 with COVID-19, enrolled during active disease.

In its sample, this clone was seen once. The V call is TRBV3-1 (or the pseudogene TRBV3-2), the J call TRBJ2-4; 9 bases map to TRBD1. The length of the CDR3 is 15 residues. CDR1 and CDR2 from the germline V gene are LGHDT and YNNKEL (reference sequence). With 6 bases clipped from V and 8 bases from J, the junction kept 11 bases outside the gene matches. Written as DNA, the CDR3 is TGTGCCAGCAGTGGCCTCCGGGGACAGGGCGACATTCAGTACTTC. The encoded protein is CASSGLRGQGDIQYF.

The chain uses TRBV6-5 and TRBJ1-1, with D maybe TRBD1 (5 bases). The CDR3 totals 15 residues. The germline V and J ends were trimmed by 2 bases and 1 base, with 11 bases remaining between them. Germline CDR1 and CDR2: MNHEY and SVGAGI. The CDR3 loop is CASSYHPTGNTEAFF. The CDR3 nucleotides are TGTGCCAGCAGTTACCATCCCACAGGGAACACTGAAGCTTTCTTT.

This clone has only a few counts. This sequence joins TRBV3-1 (or the pseudogene TRBV3-2) and TRBJ2-1; D perhaps matches TRBD2 (6 bases). CDR1 and CDR2 (germline): LGHDT, YNNKEL (reference sequence). Trimming removed 6 bases from V and 7 bases from J, with 16 bases in between. The CDR3 loop spans 14 amino acids. CDR3 DNA: TGTGCCAGCAGTCCTTTAGGAGGGAATAATGAGCAGTTCTTC. This sequence encodes CASSPLGGNNEQFF.

This clone appeared a few times. This chain joins TRBV28 and TRBJ1-1; no clear D. Trimming shortened V by 8 bases and J by 1 base, and 8 bases separated the two germline ends. Germline CDR1 is MDHEN and CDR2 is SYDVKM. This CDR3 spans 12 amino acids. The CDR3 DNA reads TGTGCCAGCTCAACAGCGAACACTGAAGCTTTCTTT. Translating gives CASSTANTEAFF.

This sequence joins TRBV7-2 and TRBJ2-7; D not resolved. Trimming took off 3 bases at V and 2 bases at J, with 11 bases between the two ends. The length of the CDR3 is 14 residues. The germline V gene has CDR1 SGHTA and CDR2 FQGNSA. CDR3 bases: TGTGCCAGCAGCTTTTCCAGGTTAACCTACGAGCAGTACTTC. Its protein is CASSFSRLTYEQYF.

This chain joins TRBV18 and TRBJ2-1; D gene unclear. Germline-derived CDR1 and CDR2 are KGHSH and LQKENI. V was clipped by 3 bases and J by 2 bases, with 8 bases between them. This CDR3 is built from 14 residues. For the CDR3, the DNA is TGTGCCAGCTCACCTGTGACTGCCTACAATGAGCAGTTCTTC. Translation: CASSPVTAYNEQFF.

On this clone: Different DNA sequences within this sample yield the same CDR3. The rearrangement links TRBV27 to TRBJ2-2; no clear D gene. Trimming pared 2 bases from V and 3 bases from J, leaving 7 bases between. Per germline, CDR1 MNHEY and CDR2 SMNVEV (reference sequence). CDR3 length equals 14 residues. CDR3 amino acids: CASSLGQHTGELFF. CDR3 DNA: TGTGCCAGCAGTTTAGGGCAGCACACCGGGGAGCTGTTTTTT.

The V call is TRBV3-1 (or the pseudogene TRBV3-2), the J call TRBJ2-7, with D perhaps TRBD2 (6 bases). Per the germline V gene, CDR1 is LGHDT and CDR2 is YNNKEL (reference sequence). With 2 bases removed from V and 3 bases from J, the gap between germline ends came to 11 bases. The CDR3 is 14 residues long. The CDR3 here is CASSQLGTDYEQYF. The CDR3 region has the DNA TGTGCCAGCAGCCAACTCGGGACTGACTACGAGCAGTACTTC.

This clone occurred once. This rearrangement joins TRBV12-3 or TRBV12-4 to TRBJ2-1, with 8 nucleotides matching TRBD2. This CDR3 comprises 13 residues. The V gene end was trimmed by 6 bases and the J gene end by 5 bases; junction bases not matched to a gene: 3. The CDR3 nucleotides are TGTGCCAGCAGCCCAGCGGGAGACAATGAGCAGTTCTTC. This translates into CASSPAGDNEQFF.

In nucleotides, the CDR3 is TGCAGTGCTAGTAGCGGGAGTATGGCAGATACGCAGTATTTT. This gives the protein CSASSGSMADTQYF. The chain joins TRBV20-1 to TRBJ2-3, with 9 positions matching TRBD2. The CDR3 length is 14 residues. Germline trimming cut 3 bases from V and 4 bases from J; bases unmatched to any gene: 5. In germline, CDR1 is DFQATT, CDR2 SNEGSKA (reference sequence).

This chain connects TRBV27 to TRBJ2-7, with 9 nucleotides matching TRBD1. The V gene's germline CDR1 is MNHEY and CDR2 SMNVEV (reference sequence). J gave up 5 bases and V 6 bases, and 11 bases lay outside the gene matches. The CDR3 sequence is 15 residues long. The chain's CDR3 is CASRSWDRELNEQYF. The CDR3 DNA sequence: TGTGCCAGCAGGTCATGGGACAGGGAATTAAACGAGCAGTACTTC.

The chain uses TRBV14 and TRBJ2-2; D is unclear. CDR1 and CDR2 from the germline V gene are SGHDN and FVKESK. With 3 bases removed from V and 3 bases from J, the gap between germline ends came to 5 bases. The CDR3 is 13 residues long. The CDR3 nucleotides are TGTGCCAGCAGCCAGACTTACACCGGGGAGCTGTTTTTT. Its translation: CASSQTYTGELFF.

The rearrangement links TRBV30 to TRBJ2-1, with D possibly TRBD2 on 6 matching bases. With 2 bases removed from V and 6 bases from J, the gap between germline ends came to 14 bases. The CDR3 is 14 amino acids. The germline V gene encodes CDR1 GTSNPN and CDR2 SVGIG (reference sequence). The CDR3 coding sequence is TGTGCCTGGAGTTGGGTTCTCGGGGGCAATGAGCAGTTCTTC. It encodes CAWSWVLGGNEQFF. The complete variable domain, with remaining parts taken from reference TRBV30 and TRBJ2-1, reads SQTIHQWPATLVQPVGSPLSLECTVEGTSNPNLYWYRQAAGRGLQLLFYSVGIGQISSEVPQNLSASRPQDRQFILSSKKLLLSDSGFYLCAWSWVLGGNEQFFGPGTRLTVL.

The chain couples TRBV18 to TRBJ2-5; D may be TRBD2 (6 bases). Germline V gene lookup returns CDR1 KGHSH and CDR2 LQKENI. V dropped 3 bases and J dropped 5 bases, with 10 bases sitting between them. The CDR3 covers 13 residues. The CDR3 DNA is TGTGCCAGCTCACCCTTGGCGGGGGAGACCCAGTACTTC. Its translation is CASSPLAGETQYF.

The chain recombines TRBV5-4 with TRBJ2-7; the match to TRBD1 covers 7 bases. The ends lost 5 bases at V and 0 bases at J; junction bases unmatched: 5. There are 14 residues in the CDR3. From germline, CDR1 is SGHNT and CDR2 YYREEE (reference sequence). The CDR3 DNA is TGTGCCAGCAGTTCGACAGGGTTCTCCTACGAGCAGTACTTC. It specifies CASSSTGFSYEQYF. The variable domain in full, completed from reference TRBV5-4 and TRBJ2-7, reads ETGVTQSPTHLIKTRGQQVTLRCSSQSGHNTVSWYQQALGQGPQFIFQYYREEENGRGNFPPRFSGLQFPNYSSELNVNALELDDSALYLCASSSTGFSYEQYFGPGTRLTVT.

The chain joins TRBV4-1 to TRBJ2-1; D remains ambiguous. Germline V lookup: CDR1 MGHRA, CDR2 YSYEKL. Trimming stripped 4 bases from V and 8 bases from J, with 15 bases between. This CDR3 spans 14 amino acids. The CDR3 bases are TGCGCCAGCAGCCCATCTAGGTCACGGGATGAGCAGTTCTTC. Translated, it gives CASSPSRSRDEQFF.

The chain joins TRBV6-1 to TRBJ1-2; 9 nucleotides align to TRBD1. CDR3 length: 15 residues. The trim removed 0 bases at V and 4 bases at J, leaving 3 bases unmatched. Per germline, CDR1 MNHNS and CDR2 SASEGT. The CDR3 bases are TGTGCCAGCAGTGAAGCGGGACAGGGCATCTATGGCTACACCTTC. Translated: CASSEAGQGIYGYTF.

This clone was recorded a few times. The chain combines TRBV11-2 with TRBJ1-2; D unresolved. The CDR3 runs to 13 residues. With 2 bases removed from V and 1 base from J, the gap between germline ends came to 5 bases. Germline-derived CDR1 and CDR2 are SGHAT and FQNNGV. CDR3 in DNA: TGTGCCAGCAGCTTACCGTTTAACTATGGCTACACCTTC. This translates into CASSLPFNYGYTF.

CDR3 coding DNA: TGCAGCGTTGCGACTAGCGGGAGGAAGGGTGAGCAGTTCTTC. Translating gives CSVATSGRKGEQFF. V and J are TRBV29-1 and TRBJ2-1; TRBD2 matches at 13 bases. After removal of 4 bases from V and 9 bases from J, the junction contained 6 bases not matched to a gene. The CDR3 length is 14 residues. Germline loops: CDR1 SQVTM, CDR2 ANQGSEA.

This chain uses TRBV4-1 with TRBJ1-1; 7 bases align to TRBD1. The V segment lost 0 bases and the J segment 11 bases; nucleotides outside the gene matches: 6. The CDR3 extends over 13 amino acids. Per the germline V gene, CDR1 is MGHRA and CDR2 is YSYEKL. The CDR3 nucleotides are TGCGCCAGCAGCCAAGATCCCGACAGGGTGGCTTTCTTT. Translation: CASSQDPDRVAFF.

The chain links TRBV3-1 (or the pseudogene TRBV3-2) to TRBJ1-5; weak D call: TRBD1 (6 bases). The CDR3 is made up of 16 amino acids. Germline assignment: CDR1 LGHDT and CDR2 YNNKEL (reference sequence). V lost 2 bases and J 2 bases, leaving 13 bases between the germline ends. In nucleotides, the CDR3 is TGTGCCAGCAGCCAAACCGGACAGTTCGGCAATCAGCCCCAGCATTTT. This codes for CASSQTGQFGNQPQHF.

The J gene is TRBJ2-7, the V gene TRBV19; TRBD2 is a possible D gene (5 bases). Germline CDR1 is LNHDA and CDR2 is SQIVND (reference sequence). The CDR3 runs 16 residues. Trimming took off 0 bases at V and 1 base at J, with 13 bases between the two ends. The CDR3 here is CASSIDLGTRSYEQYF. The CDR3, as DNA: TGTGCCAGTAGTATAGATCTAGGTACTAGGTCCTACGAGCAGTACTTC.

This clone was observed a single time. The CDR3 DNA follows: TGTGCCAGCACCCCGGGTAGCAATCAGCCCCAGCATTTT. Translating it yields CASTPGSNQPQHF. The rearrangement joins TRBV6-5 to TRBJ1-5; D gene unclear. Germline CDR1 is MNHEY and CDR2 is SVGAGI. CDR3 length equals 13 residues. V lost 7 bases and J 0 bases, leaving 7 bases between the germline ends.

The V and J genes are TRBV3-1 (or the pseudogene TRBV3-2) and TRBJ2-4; 9 bases match TRBD1. V shed 3 bases, J shed 8 bases, and the junction held 11 bases outside the gene matches. The CDR3 consists of 16 residues. Germline V gives CDR1 LGHDT, CDR2 YNNKEL (reference sequence). This CDR3 reads CASSQRPTGGEDIQYF. In DNA form, the CDR3 reads TGTGCCAGCAGCCAGCGCCCTACAGGGGGCGAAGACATTCAGTACTTC.

CDR3 loop: CASSYARSGANVLTF. CDR3 nucleotides: TGTGCCAGCAGTTACGCCCGGTCTGGGGCCAACGTCCTGACTTTC. The genes are TRBV6-6 and TRBJ2-6; D ambiguous. Germline V CDR1 and CDR2: MNHNY, SVGAGI (reference sequence). The CDR3 consists of 15 residues. V lost 2 bases, J lost 1 base, and 6 bases lay in between.

The chain combines TRBV7-9 with TRBJ2-7; the D gene is possibly TRBD2 (6 bases). Trimming took 4 bases from V and 6 from J, leaving 13 bases between them. The CDR3 is made up of 13 amino acids. The V gene's germline CDR1 is SEHNR and CDR2 FQNEAQ (reference sequence). This CDR3 is CASSSGVDFEQYF. CDR3 sequence (DNA): TGTGCCAGCAGCTCGGGGGTAGACTTCGAGCAGTACTTC.

The chain employs TRBV28 and TRBJ1-1; 10 positions match TRBD1. Germline V CDR1 and CDR2: MDHEN, SYDVKM. V lost 6 bases to trimming and J lost 4 bases; unmatched junction nucleotides: 8. CDR3 length: 15 amino acids. CDR3 loop: CASSLTGGWVTEAFF. CDR3 nucleotides: TGTGCCAGCAGCCTGACAGGGGGCTGGGTCACTGAAGCTTTCTTT.